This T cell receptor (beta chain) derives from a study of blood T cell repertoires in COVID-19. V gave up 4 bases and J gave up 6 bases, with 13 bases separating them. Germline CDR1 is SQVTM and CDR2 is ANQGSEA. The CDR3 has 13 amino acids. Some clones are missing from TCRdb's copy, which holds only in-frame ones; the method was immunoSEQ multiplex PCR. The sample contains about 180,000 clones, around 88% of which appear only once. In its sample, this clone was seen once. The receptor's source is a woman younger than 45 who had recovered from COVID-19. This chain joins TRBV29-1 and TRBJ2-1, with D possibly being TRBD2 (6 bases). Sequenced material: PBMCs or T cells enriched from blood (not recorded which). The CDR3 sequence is CSVGLAVGNEQFF. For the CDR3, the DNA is TGCAGCGTTGGGTTAGCGGTGGGCAATGAGCAGTTCTTC.